Below are 8 T cell receptor beta chains sequenced from a single sample in a study of T cell responses to AZD1222 COVID-19 vaccine. Assay used: immunoSEQ multiplex PCR; TCRdb lists only in-frame clones, some missing. In the table there are 150,000 to 200,000 clones, 92% of which are singletons. Sequenced material: peripheral blood, taken on day 0 of AZD1222 vaccination. Receptors were obtained from an adult in good health.

This clone was observed a single time. The chain is built from TRBV6-2 or TRBV6-3 and TRBJ1-5; TRBD1 is a possible D gene (6 bases). Germline CDR1 is MNHEY and CDR2 is SVGEGT. This CDR3 is built from 16 residues. Trimming took 6 bases from V and 3 from J, leaving 18 bases between them. This CDR3 is CASSSPTGVSNQPQHF. The CDR3 DNA reads TGTGCCAGCAGCTCACCGACAGGAGTCTCCAATCAGCCCCAGCATTTT.

The chain joins TRBV2 to TRBJ1-2; TRBD1 matches at 9 bases. The CDR3 runs to 17 residues. J was trimmed by 4 bases and V by 5 bases; bases with no gene match: 14. The germline gives CDR1 SNHLY, CDR2 FYNNEI. The CDR3 nucleotides are TGTGCCAGCAGTAATGGTTGGGGACAGGGCATCCTCTATGGCTACACCTTC. It specifies CASSNGWGQGILYGYTF. Together with reference TRBV2 and TRBJ1-2, the CDR3 gives the full variable domain: EPEVTQTPSHQVTQMGQEVILRCVPISNHLYFYWYRQILGQKVEFLVSFYNNEISEKSEIFDDQFSVERPDGSNFTLKIRSTKLEDSAMYFCASSNGWGQGILYGYTFGSGTRLTVV.

The V and J genes are TRBV19 and TRBJ2-2, with D unresolved. CDR1 LNHDA and CDR2 SQIVND come from the germline V gene (reference sequence). This CDR3 region has 15 residues. V was cut by 1 base and J by 5 bases, with 11 bases left in between. This CDR3 reads CASSIVGRKTGELFF. CDR3 in DNA: TGTGCCAGTAGTATAGTTGGACGTAAGACCGGGGAGCTGTTTTTT.

The chain has TRBV5-1 and TRBJ2-3; 10 nucleotides agree with TRBD2. Looked up from germline, CDR1 is SGHRS and CDR2 is YFSETQ. V dropped 7 bases and J dropped 0; count of bases not matched to a gene: 2. This CDR3 is built from 14 residues. In DNA form, the CDR3 reads TGCGCCAGCGGGACTAGCGTGAGCACAGATACGCAGTATTTT. Translating it yields CASGTSVSTDTQYF.

The chain is built from TRBV7-2 and TRBJ2-7; 13 nucleotides agree with TRBD2. In germline, CDR1 is SGHTA, CDR2 FQGNSA. V shed 6 bases and J 1 base; nucleotides not matched to a gene: 3. The CDR3 is 15 amino acids. The CDR3 DNA reads as TGTGCCAGCAGGTCGGGACTAGCGGGATCCTACGAGCAGTACTTC. This translates into CASRSGLAGSYEQYF.

The genes are TRBV11-2 and TRBJ1-2; D ambiguous. CDR3 length: 17 amino acids. Trimming stripped 2 bases from V and 0 bases from J, with 16 bases between. Germline V gives CDR1 SGHAT, CDR2 FQNNGV. The CDR3 nucleotides read TGTGCCAGCAGCTTAACTCGGGGAGGGCTCACTAACTATGGCTACACCTTC. It translates to CASSLTRGGLTNYGYTF.

CDR3 in DNA: TGTGCCAGCAGCCCTCGTTCGGTGAACACTGAAGCTTTCTTT. Translated, it gives CASSPRSVNTEAFF. The V call is TRBV7-9, the J call TRBJ1-1, with D unresolved. The CDR3 consists of 14 residues. Germline V CDR1 and CDR2: SEHNR, FQNEAQ (reference sequence). Trimming stripped 5 bases from V and 0 bases from J, with 10 bases between.

The chain uses TRBV28 and TRBJ2-2; the match to TRBD2 covers 9 bases. V gave up 7 bases and J gave up 3 bases; unmatched junction bases: 6. The CDR3 length is 15 residues. CDR1 is MDHEN and CDR2 is SYDVKM in the germline V gene. The CDR3 loop reads CASTWGLADTGELFF. The CDR3 DNA is TGTGCCAGCACCTGGGGACTAGCAGACACCGGGGAGCTGTTTTTT.